The clone carrying this T cell receptor (beta chain) was seen more than once but under ten times. The entry originates in a study of T-cell reconstitution after alpha-beta-depleted transplantation in children. V was pared by 4 bases and J by 0 bases, with 7 bases of the junction left unmatched. Germline assignment: CDR1 SEHNR and CDR2 FQNEAQ (reference sequence). This CDR3 comprises 16 residues. Unique molecular identifiers were built into the TCRbeta library. TCRdb itself ran the PCR reads through MiXCR, one entry per CDR3 protein. The top ten clones hold roughly 3.3% of a sample with a few hundred thousand distinct CDR3 sequences, approximately 20% of them seen once.

Here the sequenced sample was PBMCs from the stem cell graft donor, taken from the stem cell graft. This clonotype was sampled from a human donor who donated a stem cell graft to a child with acute lymphoblastic leukemia. V usage is TRBV7-9 and J usage is TRBJ1-1; 8 nucleotides align to TRBD1. For the CDR3, the DNA is TGTGCCAGCAGCTCGAAAAGGGACAGGCTGAACACTGAAGCTTTCTTT. Its translation: CASSSKRDRLNTEAFF.